This T cell receptor (beta chain) originates from a study of T cell responses to AZD1222 COVID-19 vaccine. Study background: Second doses at about 4 or about 12 weeks were pooled. General study findings and limits: Clonal diversity may have been underestimated in mostly white British donors. After the peak T cell response, and only then, were repertoires sampled. Breadth and depth of Spike-specific TCRs rose after two AZD1222 doses.

Libraries were prepared by immunoSEQ multiplex PCR; TCRdb keeps only in-frame clonotypes and omits some of them. The table includes about 130,000 clones, 90% to 95% detected once. Germline V CDR1 and CDR2: MGHRA, YSYEKL. Trimming took off 0 bases at V and 3 bases at J, with 24 bases between the two ends. The CDR3 is made up of 21 amino acids. As regards this clone: Antigen: not known.

The chain couples TRBV4-1 to TRBJ2-6; tentatively, D is TRBD2 (6 bases). Sequencing was performed on peripheral blood, taken on day 0 of AZD1222 vaccination. The receptor comes from an adult in good health. CDR3 sequence reads: CASSQERLRRGLRNGANVLTF. The CDR3 DNA sequence: TGCGCCAGCAGCCAAGAGAGACTAAGACGGGGGTTACGGAATGGGGCCAACGTCCTGACTTTC.